This TCR beta chain comes out of a study of CD8+ T cells in alopecia areata (dated by TCRdb to 2016 to 2019). A note on the overall study: Treated patients were enrolled in an open-label pilot trial of oral tofacitinib at 5 to 10 mg twice daily for moderate-to-severe alopecia areata. Tofacitinib was administered for 6 to 18 months, and 6 months of follow-up off drug were then conducted to assess delayed response and recurrence. In treated patients, disease severity was measured using the SALT score, which gives the percentage of scalp surface area affected. To study T cell clonal expansion in alopecia areata, the researchers applied high-throughput TCRbeta sequencing to both the C3H/HeJ mouse model and human patients. Human TCRbeta sequencing covered scalp tissue and sorted CD4+ and CD8+ peripheral blood T cells from patchy and totalis/universalis alopecia areata patients and healthy controls. Biopsies were taken from tofacitinib-treated patients at baseline and again at 4 and 24 weeks into treatment, and several of those patients also had a later scalp biopsy. Scalp clonality was compared across normal scalp (n=4), patchy alopecia areata scalp (n=8), and alopecia totalis/universalis scalp (n=8). RNA was obtained with the PAXgene miRNA kit for fixed scalp, the miRNeasy kit for PBMCs, and the RNeasy kit for mouse skin. TCRbeta CDR3 regions were amplified by immunoSEQ multiplex PCR using 35 Vbeta forward and 13 Jbeta reverse primers.

Results and caveats for the whole study, not just this receptor: Unlike mouse skin, which is dominated by gammadelta T cells, normal human skin has resident alphabeta T cells that are also sequenced, and this complicates analysis of the scalp TCR repertoire. Shared TCR sequences between patients were less evident than in mice, which may be partly attributable to HLA diversity in the patient population. Lesional scalp, especially in alopecia totalis/universalis, showed higher clonality and more expanded CD8+ clones than normal scalp, suggesting antigenic drive. Because the treated cohort was small and included a single nonresponder, larger studies are needed to assess links between baseline CD8+ expansion and response. During tofacitinib treatment, many expanded lesional clones stuck around in both scalp and blood, and this persistence may partly explain why relapse happens after treatment is stopped. With tofacitinib, both scalp clonality and the number of expanded CD8+ clones among the top 100 scalp clones went down significantly.

Many counts were recorded for this clone. It lacks a known antigen. The sample holds no much larger clone one base away, and base qualities are not on file. The treatment or condition label, read with the paper, signifies: oral pan-JAK inhibitor, 5-10 mg twice daily. Lesional scalp punch biopsies and peripheral blood were collected from alopecia areata patients. PBMCs were isolated by density centrifugation and stained for CD3, CD4 and CD8, and CD4+ and CD8+ T cells were sorted on a FACSAria. The library was generated by the immunoSEQ multiplex PCR assay. To provide template for TCR sequencing, every sample had RNA extracted and reverse transcribed into cDNA. SuperScript III was used for first-strand cDNA synthesis, primed with a 2:1 mix of oligo-dT and random hexamers. A synthetic immune receptor repertoire was used to measure amplification bias, and any remaining bias was corrected computationally. As for how the authors treated the data: Raw reads were preprocessed to remove errors, and CDR3 was defined according to IMGT conventions as the region from the conserved cysteine to phenylalanine. Clonality was computed as 1 minus the Shannon entropy, with the entropy normalized by log2 of the number of productive unique TCRs. Whether each scalp clone was CD4 or CD8 was inferred by checking scalp TCRbeta sequences against the CD4 and CD8 repertoires from sorted blood. In TCRdb, the immuneACCESS table is reduced to in-frame sequences with V and J assigned. These tables do not hold every clone; where another copy was compared, an unresolved V gene accounts for under half, and the others remain unexplained. D and trimming come from the DNA, and the V and J calls and clone size come from that table. In this sample the table shows about 210,000 clones, roughly 44% of which occur a single time. Jointly, the top ten make up 2% to 3% of the sample.

Sequenced here: CD4+ T cells sorted from blood, sampled at roughly week 36, from a patient treated with tofacitinib. The receptor's source is a human donor with alopecia areata.

This receptor carries the CDR3 CASSLTGLAGVGRTDTQYF. DNA sequence: TGTGCCAGCAGCTTAACGGGACTAGCGGGAGTAGGACGCACAGATACGCAGTATTTT. The chain couples TRBV7-3 to TRBJ2-3, and TRBD2 matches 14 of the central bases. Clipping removes 0 bases from V and 1 base from J, with 6 as the unmatched junction base count. CDR1 and CDR2 are drawn from the germline V gene: SGHTA, FQGTGA. Counted from cysteine to phenylalanine, this CDR3 has 19 amino acids. Solely the CDR3 DNA is kept, with 57 bases framed from the first base.